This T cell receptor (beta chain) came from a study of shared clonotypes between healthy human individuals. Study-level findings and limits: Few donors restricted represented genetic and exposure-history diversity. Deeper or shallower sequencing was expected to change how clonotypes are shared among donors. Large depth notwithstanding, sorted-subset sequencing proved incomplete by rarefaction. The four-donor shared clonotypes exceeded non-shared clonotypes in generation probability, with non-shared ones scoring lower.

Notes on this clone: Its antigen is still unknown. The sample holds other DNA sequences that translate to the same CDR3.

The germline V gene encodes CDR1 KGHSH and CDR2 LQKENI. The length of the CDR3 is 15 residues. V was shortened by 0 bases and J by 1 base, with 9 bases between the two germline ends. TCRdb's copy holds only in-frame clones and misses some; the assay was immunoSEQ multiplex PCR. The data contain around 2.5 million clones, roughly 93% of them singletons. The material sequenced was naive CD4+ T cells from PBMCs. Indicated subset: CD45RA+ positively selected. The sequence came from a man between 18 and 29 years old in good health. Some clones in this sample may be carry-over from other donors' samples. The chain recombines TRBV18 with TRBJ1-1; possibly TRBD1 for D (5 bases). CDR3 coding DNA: TGTGCCAGCTCACCACCGTCAAGGGGGAACACTGAAGCTTTCTTT. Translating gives CASSPPSRGNTEAFF. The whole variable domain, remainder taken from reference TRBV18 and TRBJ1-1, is NAGVMQNPRHLVRRRGQEARLRCSPMKGHSHVYWYRQLPEEGLKFMVYLQKENIIDESGMPKERFSAEFPKEGPSILRIQQVVRGDSAAYFCASSPPSRGNTEAFFGQGTRLTVV.